This is a list of T cell receptor beta chains from one sample in a study of CD8+ T cells in alopecia areata. This table comes from immunoSEQ multiplex PCR, and its TCRdb copy is limited to in-frame clones, with some not included. The repertoire includes about 250,000 clones, approximately 60% of them detected once, and 0.75% to 0.95% sits in the top ten. This sample comprised CD4+ T cells sorted from blood, obtained around week 54, from a patient treated with tofacitinib. The receptors come from a human donor with alopecia areata. Both conserved end residues are part of each CDR3. The D gene is left open where the match is weak. Clone size is not always given. Where it is, it says once, few, many or a class for expanded clones.

cdr3_nt cdr3_aa clone_size j_call v_call d_call
TGCAGCGCCGGGCACAGCACCCAAGAGACCCAGTACTTC CSAGHSTQETQYF few TRBJ2-5 TRBV29-1 .
TGTGCCTCCCACAGACTTGAAGCTTTCTTT CASHRLEAFF . TRBJ1-1 TRBV30 .
TGTGCTAGTGGTTTTCTGCAGGGCACGGAGTACTTC CASGFLQGTEYF . TRBJ2-5 TRBV12-5 .
TGTGCCAGCAGCCAGGACAGGGCGGCGACCCAGTACTTC CASSQDRAATQYF . TRBJ2-5 TRBV5-6 TRBD1
TGTGCTAGCAGCTTAGGACGCGGGGGAAAGGAGACCCAGTACTTC CASSLGRGGKETQYF . TRBJ2-5 TRBV7-7 TRBD2
TGTGCCAGCATGGGCCTCACAGATACGCAGTATTTT CASMGLTDTQYF . TRBJ2-3 TRBV27 .
TGTGCCAGCAGTGAGCCCGGGACACCGGACTACGAGCAGTACTTC CASSEPGTPDYEQYF . TRBJ2-7 TRBV5-6 .
TGTGCCTGGAGAGTCCCGGGACAGAGCTCCTACGAGCAGTACTTC CAWRVPGQSSYEQYF . TRBJ2-7 TRBV30 TRBD1
TGTGCCTTAGAGGGGCCGATCCTGCAAGAGACCCAGTACTTC CALEGPILQETQYF . TRBJ2-5 TRBV30 .
TGCAGCGTTTACCGGGGGGATGAAAAACTGTTTTTT CSVYRGDEKLFF . TRBJ1-4 TRBV29-1 .
TGCGCCAGCAGCTTGTCAGGGGAAGAGACCCAGTACTTC CASSLSGEETQYF . TRBJ2-5 TRBV5-1 .
TGCAGCGTTGAAGATGTAGCGACTGCTAACTATGGCTACACCTTC CSVEDVATANYGYTF few TRBJ1-2 TRBV29-1 .
TGCGCCAGCAGCTTCGCCCAAAGGGAGACCCAGTACTTC CASSFAQRETQYF . TRBJ2-5 TRBV5-1 .
TGTGCCAGCAAGGGCGCTGGGGCCAACGTCCTGACTTTC CASKGAGANVLTF . TRBJ2-6 TRBV13 .
TGCGCCAGCAGCCAAACCCTGGCGGGGGCCAACGTCCTGACTTTC CASSQTLAGANVLTF . TRBJ2-6 TRBV4-1 .
TGTGCCAGCAAAGAGAGGGTAGGGACTGAAGCTTTCTTT CASKERVGTEAFF . TRBJ1-1 TRBV25-1 .
TGTGCCACCAGCATGCTAGCGGGGGCCAAGGACAATGAGCAGTTCTTC CATSMLAGAKDNEQFF few TRBJ2-1 TRBV15 TRBD2
TGTGCCAGCAAAGGAGTACGGTACGAGCAGTACTTC CASKGVRYEQYF . TRBJ2-7 TRBV6-5 .
TGTGCCAGTGACAGAAACACTGAAGCTTTCTTT CASDRNTEAFF . TRBJ1-1 TRBV19 .
TGTGCCACCAGCAGAGACTACCAAGAGACCCAGTACTTC CATSRDYQETQYF . TRBJ2-5 TRBV15 .
TGTGCCACCAGCAGAGACCGGCAGGGTGAGGCACCCCTCCACTTT CATSRDRQGEAPLHF few TRBJ1-6 TRBV15 .
TGTGCCAGCAGCGACCAACAGGGATACAATGAGCAGTTCTTC CASSDQQGYNEQFF . TRBJ2-1 TRBV11-2 .
TGCGCCAGCAGTAAGGGGGCGGCGTATGGCTACACCTTC CASSKGAAYGYTF few TRBJ1-2 TRBV4-1 TRBD1
TGCGCCAGCAGCCAAGATCCCGGCGGGGGGGACTACAATGAGCAGTTCTTC CASSQDPGGGDYNEQFF . TRBJ2-1 TRBV4-3 TRBD2
TGTGCCAGCAGCCCCCGTTCTAGCGATCGCACAGATACGCAGTATTTT CASSPRSSDRTDTQYF . TRBJ2-3 TRBV9 .
TGTGCCAGCAGTGATCCGGGGGTATCTGGGGCCAACGTCCTGACTTTC CASSDPGVSGANVLTF . TRBJ2-6 TRBV25-1 .
TGCAGCGTTGAAGATATCGTCGGGTACACAGATACGCAGTATTTT CSVEDIVGYTDTQYF . TRBJ2-3 TRBV29-1 .
TGTGCCAGCAGCCCCGGGCGACAGGGTTCGACGGTAGGAGGAGGGGAGACCCAGTACTTC CASSPGRQGSTVGGGETQYF . TRBJ2-5 TRBV5-5 .
TGCGCCAGCAGTCAGGACAGCGCCTACAATGAGCAGTTCTTC CASSQDSAYNEQFF . TRBJ2-1 TRBV5-1 .
TGCAGCGTCACCGACGGGCCCGGGGAGCTGTTTTTT CSVTDGPGELFF . TRBJ2-2 TRBV29-1 .
TGTGCCTGGAGTGGGTCAGGGGGCACCTGGCCCCAGCATTTT CAWSGSGGTWPQHF . TRBJ1-5 TRBV30 TRBD1
TGCGCCAGCAGCTCTCCCCGTTCATTCACAGATACGCAGTATTTT CASSSPRSFTDTQYF . TRBJ2-3 TRBV5-1 .
TGTGCCAGCAGCCCAGAGGGAACCAAGCAGTTCTTC CASSPEGTKQFF few TRBJ2-1 TRBV6-6 .
TGTGCCAGCAGCCCGGACAGGGCAGAGACCCAGTACTTC CASSPDRAETQYF once TRBJ2-5 TRBV7-9 TRBD1
TGTGCCATCAGTGAACGACAGGATAATTCACCCCTCCACTTT CAISERQDNSPLHF . TRBJ1-6 TRBV10-3 .
TGTGCCTGGGAGCAGTTCCAAGAGACCCAGTACTTC CAWEQFQETQYF . TRBJ2-5 TRBV30 .
TGTGCCAGCAGTTCCTCGGGGACCACGGGGACTGAAGCTTTCTTT CASSSSGTTGTEAFF once TRBJ1-1 TRBV6-5 .
TGCGCCAGCAGTGGTGGACCGAATCAGCCCCAGCATTTT CASSGGPNQPQHF . TRBJ1-5 TRBV5-1 .
TGTGCCAGCAGTGACAGGTTGAACACTGAAGCTTTCTTT CASSDRLNTEAFF . TRBJ1-1 TRBV2 .
TGTGCCAGCAGCTTACGTCCGGAGGGCTCCTACGAGCAGTACTTC CASSLRPEGSYEQYF . TRBJ2-7 TRBV2 .